This T cell receptor (beta chain) derives from a study of T cells expressing NK-cell markers. Reprocessing the 5' RACE reads, TCRdb reports a single entry for every CDR3 protein and omits DNA. Reported are roughly 390,000 distinct CDR3 sequences; the ten largest clones contain under 6.5%. CDR1 and CDR2 (germline): SGHNT, YENEEA. This CDR3 is 14 amino acids long. Sequences were obtained from blood T cells: a sorted CD56 or NKG2C T cell subset, CD4+ or CD8+ T cells, or bulk PBMC T cells (not recorded which). V and J are TRBV11-3 and TRBJ2-1. This TCR was recovered from a man aged 18 to 69 in good health. The CDR3 sequence: CASSLSGVFNEQFF.